Listed below are T cell receptor beta chains from one sample, sequenced in a study of CD8+ T cells in alopecia areata. The table came from immunoSEQ multiplex PCR; TCRdb's copy has only in-frame clones and leaves some out. The top ten hold more than 10% of the sample, which has around 200,000 clones, approximately 53% seen once. The source material was CD8+ T cells sorted from blood, sampled at week 24, from a patient treated with tofacitinib. Receptors originate from a human donor with alopecia areata. Both conserved end residues are trimmed from each CDR3. The order of the fields is J gene, clone size, V gene, CDR3 protein. Not all rows give a size; the values are once, few, many and, for expanded clones, a class.

J: TRBJ2-1; size: -; V: TRBV6-6; CDR3: AISDGDSRF
J: TRBJ2-1; size: few; V: TRBV29-1; CDR3: SVDVGANNEQF
J: TRBJ2-1; size: -; V: TRBV30; CDR3: AWSVRSGIYNEQF
J: TRBJ1-1; size: -; V: TRBV6-6; CDR3: ASSYELVNTEAF
J: TRBJ2-3; size: once; V: TRBV7-2; CDR3: ASQPSPSTDTQY
J: TRBJ1-2; size: once; V: TRBV2; CDR3: ASRTFYGYT
J: TRBJ2-1; size: -; V: TRBV6-1; CDR3: ASSEGGGRGEF
J: TRBJ2-7; size: -; V: TRBV27; CDR3: ASRTIGLTHEQY
J: TRBJ1-5; size: -; V: TRBV28; CDR3: ASSPSGGSNQPQH
J: TRBJ1-1; size: -; V: TRBV6-6; CDR3: AGGIGNTEAF
J: TRBJ2-3; size: -; V: TRBV4-3; CDR3: ASSQDALSARQGPDTQY
J: TRBJ1-6; size: few; V: TRBV7-3; CDR3: ASSSGQGRALH
J: TRBJ2-5; size: -; V: TRBV6-5; CDR3: ASSGGALETQY
J: TRBJ2-3; size: few; V: TRBV5-4; CDR3: ASSRTSGGSDTQY
J: TRBJ1-2; size: -; V: TRBV12-5; CDR3: ASGRQGFGYT
J: TRBJ2-7; size: -; V: TRBV2; CDR3: ASEGSSYEQY
J: TRBJ2-3; size: -; V: TRBV9; CDR3: ASSDTNTQY
J: TRBJ2-1; size: -; V: TRBV30; CDR3: AWSVGLTEQF
J: TRBJ2-1; size: few; V: TRBV5-6; CDR3: ASSLGGGSYNEQF
J: TRBJ1-4; size: few; V: TRBV6-6; CDR3: ASSYSVRNNEKLF
J: TRBJ2-5; size: few; V: TRBV7-2; CDR3: ASSTWTSGVKETQY
J: TRBJ1-1; size: -; V: TRBV7-2; CDR3: ASSLNTGSEAF
J: TRBJ1-1; size: -; V: TRBV25-1; CDR3: ASSEWGQGAYEAF
J: TRBJ1-1; size: -; V: TRBV30; CDR3: AWSVGQGNTEAF
J: TRBJ2-3; size: -; V: TRBV30; CDR3: AWSVRRRGNTQY
J: TRBJ2-7; size: -; V: TRBV29-1; CDR3: SVEDRGRGSRYEQY
J: TRBJ1-2; size: -; V: TRBV9; CDR3: ASSAGQGANLYGYT
J: TRBJ1-1; size: -; V: TRBV9; CDR3: ASSPGGGLSTEAF
J: TRBJ2-2; size: few; V: TRBV5-1; CDR3: ASSSSPAGSNTGELF
J: TRBJ2-1; size: medium-sized; V: TRBV4-3; CDR3: ASSQSLNNEQF
J: TRBJ2-7; size: -; V: TRBV19; CDR3: ASSLRATHEQY
J: TRBJ2-1; size: -; V: TRBV7-2; CDR3: ASNIGTSVNNEQF
J: TRBJ1-1; size: -; V: TRBV7-9; CDR3: ASNEIGETEAF
J: TRBJ2-3; size: few; V: TRBV29-1; CDR3: SVVGDPTDTQY
J: TRBJ1-5; size: -; V: TRBV4-1; CDR3: ASSQEGGLQH
J: TRBJ2-2; size: -; V: TRBV11-2; CDR3: ASSLRDTGELF
J: TRBJ2-1; size: -; V: TRBV11-2; CDR3: ASSLDHWGEARSYNEQF
J: TRBJ1-1; size: few; V: TRBV30; CDR3: AWTHGTGTEAF
J: TRBJ2-1; size: -; V: TRBV7-2; CDR3: ASLRGTEQF
J: TRBJ1-6; size: -; V: TRBV30; CDR3: AWTPGQSNSPLH
J: TRBJ2-7; size: -; V: TRBV30; CDR3: ASREESSYEQY
J: TRBJ1-2; size: few; V: TRBV30; CDR3: AWSGDSQNYGYT
J: TRBJ1-2; size: -; V: TRBV5-1; CDR3: ASSPQSNYGYT
J: TRBJ1-1; size: few; V: TRBV4-3; CDR3: ASSHDPRPLGLKTKAF
J: TRBJ2-1; size: few; V: TRBV27; CDR3: ASSQLAGSYNEQF
J: TRBJ2-7; size: -; V: TRBV12-5; CDR3: ASGRDRGLYEQY
J: TRBJ1-2; size: -; V: TRBV18; CDR3: ASSPGQGTGYT
J: TRBJ2-1; size: -; V: TRBV7-8; CDR3: ASSSQGSVNEQF
J: TRBJ1-2; size: -; V: TRBV13; CDR3: ASSLGAGTDNGYT
J: TRBJ2-1; size: once; V: TRBV13; CDR3: ASSLGGGANEQF
J: TRBJ1-1; size: -; V: TRBV11-2; CDR3: ASSLDRIEAF
J: TRBJ1-1; size: once; V: TRBV29-1; CDR3: SVPSTGQGLNTEAF
J: TRBJ2-1; size: few; V: TRBV30; CDR3: AWSAGYNEQF
J: TRBJ2-1; size: -; V: TRBV4-3; CDR3: ASSDRGEQF